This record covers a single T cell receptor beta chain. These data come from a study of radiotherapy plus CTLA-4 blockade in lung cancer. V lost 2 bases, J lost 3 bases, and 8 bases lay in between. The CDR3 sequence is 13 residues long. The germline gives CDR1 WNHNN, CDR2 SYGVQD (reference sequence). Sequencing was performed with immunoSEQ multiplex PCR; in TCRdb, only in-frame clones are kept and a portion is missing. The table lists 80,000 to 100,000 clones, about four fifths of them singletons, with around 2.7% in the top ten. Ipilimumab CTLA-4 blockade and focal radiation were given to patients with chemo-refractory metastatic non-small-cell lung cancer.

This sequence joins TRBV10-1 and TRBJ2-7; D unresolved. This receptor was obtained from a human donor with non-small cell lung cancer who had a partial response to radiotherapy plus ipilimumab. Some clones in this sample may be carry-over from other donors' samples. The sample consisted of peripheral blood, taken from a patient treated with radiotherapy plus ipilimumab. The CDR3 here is CASSERGRYEQYF. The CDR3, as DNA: TGCGCCAGCAGTGAGAGAGGCCGCTACGAGCAGTACTTC.